This TCR beta chain came from a study of fetal regulatory T cell absence and autoimmunity. This table comes from immunoSEQ multiplex PCR, and its TCRdb copy is limited to in-frame clones, with some not included. The sample records 95,000 or so clones, about three quarters being singletons. The CDR3 spans 13 residues. Trimming cost V 5 bases and J 5 bases, with 14 bases left between them. Germline V gene lookup returns CDR1 SGHNT and CDR2 YYREEE (reference sequence). Sequenced material: pancreas tissue. The gene calls are TRBV5-4 and TRBJ2-7; D perhaps matches TRBD2 (6 bases). The sequence derives from a male donor with IPEX syndrome. The CDR3 sequence is CASRCSGSHEQYF. The CDR3 DNA is TGTGCCAGCAGATGTAGCGGTTCCCACGAGCAGTACTTC.